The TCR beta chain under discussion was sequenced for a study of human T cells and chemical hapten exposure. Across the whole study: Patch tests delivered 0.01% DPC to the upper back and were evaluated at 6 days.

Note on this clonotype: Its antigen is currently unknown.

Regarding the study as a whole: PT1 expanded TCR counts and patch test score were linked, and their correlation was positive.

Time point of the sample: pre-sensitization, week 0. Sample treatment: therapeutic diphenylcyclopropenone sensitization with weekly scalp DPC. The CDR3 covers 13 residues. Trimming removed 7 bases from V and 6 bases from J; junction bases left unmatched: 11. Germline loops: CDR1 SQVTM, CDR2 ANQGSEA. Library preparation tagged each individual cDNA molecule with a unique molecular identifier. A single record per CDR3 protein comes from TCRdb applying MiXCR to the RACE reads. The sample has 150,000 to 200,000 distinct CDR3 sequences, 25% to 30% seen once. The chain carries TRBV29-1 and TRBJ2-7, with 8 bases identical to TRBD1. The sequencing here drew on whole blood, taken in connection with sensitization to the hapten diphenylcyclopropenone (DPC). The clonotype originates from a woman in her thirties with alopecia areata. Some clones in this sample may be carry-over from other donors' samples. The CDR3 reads CSATAGGEGEQYF. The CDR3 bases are TGCAGCGCGACCGCAGGGGGCGAAGGCGAGCAGTACTTC.